Following are 2 T cell receptor beta chains from one sample sequenced in a study of CD8 T cells in Susac syndrome. An input of about 0.5 to 1 ug of RNA was subjected to reverse transcription using random hexamers. TCRdb independently ran MiXCR on the immunoSEQ multiplex PCR reads; one entry per CDR3 protein. The table includes about 300,000 distinct CDR3 sequences, roughly 85% detected once. The sample consisted of CD8+ T cells from PBMCs. These receptor sequences come from a human donor with multiple sclerosis.

V and J are TRBV29-1 and TRBJ2-1; TRBD2 agrees at 8 bases. J was trimmed by 5 bases and V by 8 bases; bases with no gene match: 14. Looked up from germline, CDR1 is SQVTM and CDR2 is ANQGSEA. This CDR3 has 15 amino acids. DNA for the CDR3: TGCAGCCAGGCAGGGTTTGACGGGAGGGACAATGAGCAGTTCTTC. Translating gives CSQAGFDGRDNEQFF.

The rearrangement links TRBV5-4 to TRBJ1-1; D might be TRBD1 (6 bases). Deletions cut 2 bases from V and 5 bases from J, with 13 bases between. Germline CDR1 SGHNT, CDR2 YYREEE (reference sequence). The CDR3 is made up of 14 amino acids. The CDR3 sequence: CASSFEGGGTEAFF. The CDR3 DNA reads as TGTGCCAGCAGCTTTGAAGGGGGAGGAACTGAAGCTTTCTTT.